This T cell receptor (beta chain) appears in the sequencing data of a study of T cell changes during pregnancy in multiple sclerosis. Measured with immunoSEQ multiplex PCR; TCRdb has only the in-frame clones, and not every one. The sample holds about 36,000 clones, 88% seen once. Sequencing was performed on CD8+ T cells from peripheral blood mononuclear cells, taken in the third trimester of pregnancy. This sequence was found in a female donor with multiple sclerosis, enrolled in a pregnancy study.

CDR3 coding DNA: TGTGCCAGCTCACCAGATTGGGAGCCTTTAGCCAAAAACATTCAGTACTTC. This encodes CASSPDWEPLAKNIQYF. The rearrangement links TRBV18 to TRBJ2-4, with D maybe TRBD2 (5 bases). Germline values: CDR1 KGHSH, CDR2 LQKENI. CDR3 length: 17 amino acids. Trimming took 2 bases from V and 0 from J, leaving 14 bases between them.